The rows below give T cell receptor beta chains drawn from one sample of a study of T cells in Graves' hyperthyroidism and ophthalmopathy. MiXCR was run by TCRdb on the multiplex PCR reads, yielding one entry per CDR3 protein. The sample yields approximately 350,000 distinct CDR3 sequences, approximately 16% seen once. The sequenced sample consisted of blood. The receptors were gathered from a woman aged 55-75 years with Graves' ophthalmopathy. Each CDR3 is given with its conserved first and last residue. D genes are given only for firm matches. Some rows mark clone size as missing; the rest say once, few, many or name a class of expanded clone.

TRBV5-8	many	TRBJ2-7	TRBD1	TGTGCCAGCAGACCAGAAGGGACAGGAGCCTACGAGCAGTACTTC	CASRPEGTGAYEQYF
TRBV7-3	few	TRBJ2-1	TRBD2	TGTGCCAGCAGCTTTACTAGCGGTCCCTACAATGAGCAGTTCTTC	CASSFTSGPYNEQFF
TRBV7-9	few	TRBJ2-5	-	TGTGCCAGCAGCCTACGAGTAGCGGCATTACAAGAGACCCAGTACTTC	CASSLRVAALQETQYF
TRBV6-1	many	TRBJ2-1	TRBD2	TGTGCCAGCAGTTATGGTAGGGCGGGAGGGGGGTACTACAATGAGCAGTTCTTC	CASSYGRAGGGYYNEQFF
TRBV12-3/TRBV12-4	many	TRBJ1-4	TRBD1	TGTGCCAGCAGTCACCCCCGGGACAGGGGGGAAAAACTGTTTTTT	CASSHPRDRGEKLFF
TRBV6-1	many	TRBJ2-7	-	TGTGCCAGCACTGCGGGCCCCGTTAAGTACGAGCAGTACTTC	CASTAGPVKYEQYF
TRBV11-2	many	TRBJ2-3	TRBD2	TGTGCCAGCAGCACCCCGCGAGAGGCGGGAGGAGATACGCAGTATTTT	CASSTPREAGGDTQYF
TRBV28	many	TRBJ2-5	-	TGTGCCAGCAGTTTTCTCTCGGGGGCGGGTGAGACCCAGTACTTC	CASSFLSGAGETQYF
TRBV12-3/TRBV12-4	few	TRBJ2-5	-	TGTGCCAGCACCCACCGGACAGACCGAGAGACCCAGTACTTC	CASTHRTDRETQYF
TRBV20-1	-	TRBJ2-5	-	TGCAGTGCAAATCACAGGGCTAGTCAGTACTTC	CSANHRASQYF
TRBV6-5	many	TRBJ1-5	-	TGTGCCAGCAGTTACTCCCGCTATAGCAATCAGCCCCAGCATTTT	CASSYSRYSNQPQHF
TRBV5-1	many	TRBJ2-1	-	TGCGCCAGCAGAGAAGGAGCATTAGCGGCCTACAATGAGCAGTTCTTC	CASREGALAAYNEQFF
TRBV6-1	many	TRBJ2-7	TRBD1	TGTGCCAGCAGCCGAGGACAGGGGATACACGAGCAGTACTTC	CASSRGQGIHEQYF